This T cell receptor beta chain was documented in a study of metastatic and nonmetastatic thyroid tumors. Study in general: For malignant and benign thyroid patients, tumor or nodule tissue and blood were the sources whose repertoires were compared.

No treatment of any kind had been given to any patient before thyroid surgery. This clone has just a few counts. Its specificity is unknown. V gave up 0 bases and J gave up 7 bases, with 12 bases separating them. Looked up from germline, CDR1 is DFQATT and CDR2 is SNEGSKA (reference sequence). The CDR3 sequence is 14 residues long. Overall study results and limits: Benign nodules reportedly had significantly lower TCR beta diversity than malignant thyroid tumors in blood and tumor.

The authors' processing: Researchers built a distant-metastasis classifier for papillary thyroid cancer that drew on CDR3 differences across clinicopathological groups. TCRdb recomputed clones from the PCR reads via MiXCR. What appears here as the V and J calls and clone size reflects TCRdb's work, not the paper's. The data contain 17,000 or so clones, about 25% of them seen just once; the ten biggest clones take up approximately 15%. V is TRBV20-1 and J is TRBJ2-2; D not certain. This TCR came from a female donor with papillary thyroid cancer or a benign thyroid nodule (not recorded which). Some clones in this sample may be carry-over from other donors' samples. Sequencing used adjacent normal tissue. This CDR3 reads CSARDKTKGGELFF. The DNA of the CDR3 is TGCAGTGCTAGAGATAAGACAAAGGGCGGGGAGCTGTTTTTT.